This TCR beta chain was recovered during a study of a mutant IDH1 vaccine in newly diagnosed glioma. The overall study: Eight vaccine injections were given to patients in weeks 1, 3, 5, 7, 11, 15, 19 and 23. Commencement of vaccination occurred 4-6 weeks following radiotherapy alone, or concurrently with temozolomide cycles. Whole-study results and caveats: Pseudoprogression seemed unlinked to shifts in top peripheral T cell clonotypes. Immune responses induced by the vaccine were seen in approximately 93% of patients, spanning multiple MHC alleles.

The time point is: week 5, during vaccination. Topical imiquimod was applied with each vaccine dose, which held 300 ug of mutant IDH1 20-mer peptide. Sequencing used immunoSEQ multiplex PCR; TCRdb keeps in-frame clones, though not all of them. The sample lists 50,000 or so clones, more than 70% occurring once. This CDR3 spans 14 amino acids. In germline, CDR1 is SGDLS, CDR2 YYNGEE. V lost 0 bases and J lost 7, with 10 bases in between. A word on this clone: No antigen is known for it.

The origin of this receptor is a woman aged 40-49 years with glioma. The sequencing used PBMCs, collected from a glioma patient whose treatment included an IDH1 peptide vaccine. V is TRBV9 and J is TRBJ2-2; D call uncertain. CDR3 amino acids: CASSVGAQSGELFF. CDR3 DNA sequence: TGTGCCAGCAGCGTAGGGGCTCAAAGCGGGGAGCTGTTTTTT.